This T cell receptor beta chain was captured by sequencing in a study of shared clonotypes between healthy human individuals. TCRdb keeps only in-frame clones here, not all; method: immunoSEQ multiplex PCR. In the table there are about 1 million clones, about three quarters of which are singletons. Germline lookup yields CDR1 KGHSH and CDR2 LQKENI. The trim removed 2 bases at V and 3 bases at J, leaving 7 bases unmatched. CDR3 length: 17 residues. The V call is TRBV18, the J call TRBJ2-3, with 11 bases identical to TRBD2. Sequencing used memory CD4+ T cells sorted from blood. Subset given: CD45RA-negative fraction. The receptor comes from a man aged 18 to 35 in good health. CDR3 sequence (DNA): TGTGCCAGCTCACCAGGGACTAGCGGCGGGGGGACAGATACGCAGTATTTT. Its translation is CASSPGTSGGGTDTQYF.